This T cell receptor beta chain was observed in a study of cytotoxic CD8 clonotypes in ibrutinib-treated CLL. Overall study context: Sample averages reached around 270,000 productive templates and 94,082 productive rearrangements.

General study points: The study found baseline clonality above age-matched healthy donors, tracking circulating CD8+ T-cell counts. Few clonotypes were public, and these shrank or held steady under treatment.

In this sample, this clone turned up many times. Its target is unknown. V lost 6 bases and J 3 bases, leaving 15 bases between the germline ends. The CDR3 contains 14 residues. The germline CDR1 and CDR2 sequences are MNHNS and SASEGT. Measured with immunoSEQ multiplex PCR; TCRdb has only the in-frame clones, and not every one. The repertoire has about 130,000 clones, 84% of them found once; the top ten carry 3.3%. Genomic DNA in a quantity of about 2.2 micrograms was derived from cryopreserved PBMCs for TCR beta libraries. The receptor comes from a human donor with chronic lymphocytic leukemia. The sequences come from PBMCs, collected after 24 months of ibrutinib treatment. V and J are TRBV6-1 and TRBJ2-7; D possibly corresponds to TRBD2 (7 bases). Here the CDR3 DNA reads TGTGCCAGCAGGAGGGGGGGTCGAGGCTACGAGCAGTACTTC. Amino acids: CASRRGGRGYEQYF.